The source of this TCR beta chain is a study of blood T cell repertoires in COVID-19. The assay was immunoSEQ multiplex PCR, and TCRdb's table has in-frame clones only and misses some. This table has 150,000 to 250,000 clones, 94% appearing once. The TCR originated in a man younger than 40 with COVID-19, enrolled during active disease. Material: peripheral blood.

The CDR3 protein is CASSTNRVQGGELFF. The DNA for the CDR3 is TGTGCCAGCAGCACAAACAGGGTCCAAGGCGGGGAGCTGTTTTTT. V usage is TRBV11-3 and J usage is TRBJ2-2; a possible D gene is TRBD1 (6 bases). Looked up from germline, CDR1 is SGHNT and CDR2 is YENEEA. This CDR3 is built from 15 residues. V was pared by 5 bases and J by 7 bases, with 17 bases between.